This is a list of T cell receptor beta chains from one sample in a study of blood T cell repertoires in COVID-19. Sequencing was performed with immunoSEQ multiplex PCR; in TCRdb, only in-frame clones are kept and a portion is missing. The repertoire holds fewer than 20,000 clones, with 70% to 90% as singletons. What was sequenced was peripheral blood. The receptors were sampled from a human donor in a cohort sampled during active COVID-19. The CDR3 runs from the conserved cysteine through the conserved F or W. The D gene is left open where the match is weak. Rows give clone size only sometimes, using once, few, many, or a class for an expanded clone.

>TRBV7-8|once|NA|TRBJ2-1
CASSLFSAGGQRGEQFF
TGTGCCAGCAGCTTGTTTTCCGCCGGGGGTCAGAGGGGTGAGCAGTTCTTC
>TRBV6-4|NA|NA|TRBJ1-2
CASCCARGTYGYTF
TGTGCCAGCTGCTGCGCGCGGGGTACCTATGGCTACACCTTC
>TRBV9|NA|TRBD2|TRBJ2-1
CASSEGERGSYNEQFF
TGTGCCAGCAGCGAGGGGGAGCGGGGGAGCTACAATGAGCAGTTCTTC
>TRBV6-5|NA|TRBD2|TRBJ2-1
CATEPAGAPNEQFF
TGTGCCACCGAGCCAGCGGGGGCCCCCAATGAGCAGTTCTTC
>TRBV5-6|once|NA|TRBJ2-1
CASTRVEVYYNEQFF
TGTGCCAGCACCCGGGTGGAAGTGTACTACAATGAGCAGTTCTTC
>TRBV13|NA|TRBD2|TRBJ2-3
CASSFGDGGGAGTDTQYF
TGTGCCAGCAGCTTCGGCGATGGCGGGGGGGCCGGCACAGATACGCAGTATTTT
>TRBV3-1/TRBV3-2|NA|NA|TRBJ2-7
CASSQYTGYEQYF
TGTGCCAGCAGCCAATATACAGGTTACGAGCAGTACTTC
>TRBV30|medium-sized|NA|TRBJ1-3
CAWRNIHSSGNTIYF
TGTGCCTGGAGAAACATCCACAGCTCTGGAAACACCATATATTTT
>TRBV19|NA|NA|TRBJ2-3
CASSIGSGGLSDTQYF
TGTGCCAGTAGTATCGGTAGCGGAGGTTTGTCAGATACGCAGTATTTT
>TRBV18|NA|TRBD1|TRBJ2-7
CASSQGQGYEQYF
TGTGCCAGCTCACAGGGACAGGGTTACGAGCAGTACTTC
>TRBV27|NA|TRBD1|TRBJ1-1
CASSWTGGGNTEAFF
TGTGCCAGCTCCTGGACAGGGGGCGGAAACACTGAAGCTTTCTTT
>TRBV24-1|NA|NA|TRBJ1-2
CAASDNRDGYTF
TGTGCCGCCAGTGATAACAGGGACGGCTACACCTTC
>TRBV10-2|NA|NA|TRBJ2-4
CASSVEGEHKNIQYF
TGCGCCAGCAGTGTTGAGGGGGAGCACAAAAACATTCAGTACTTC
>TRBV10-1|NA|NA|TRBJ2-3
CASSRLKTTDTQYF
TGCGCCAGCAGTAGACTAAAGACCACAGATACGCAGTATTTT
>TRBV19|NA|NA|TRBJ1-2
CASSPRAAGTEYGYTF
TGTGCCAGTAGTCCCCGGGCCGCGGGGACTGAATATGGCTACACCTTC
>TRBV29-1|NA|NA|TRBJ2-4
CSVVAPITPDIQYF
TGCAGCGTTGTAGCCCCGATAACTCCGGACATTCAGTACTTC
>TRBV4-2|once|TRBD2|TRBJ2-3
CASSQGLAEYTQYF
TGTGCCAGCAGCCAAGGACTAGCGGAGTATACGCAGTATTTT
>TRBV5-1|NA|TRBD1|TRBJ2-1
CASSPGTGPFNEQFF
TGCGCCAGCAGCCCCGGGACAGGTCCTTTCAATGAGCAGTTCTTC
>TRBV27|NA|NA|TRBJ1-6
CASSSSPGDNSPLHF
TGTGCCAGCAGTTCCTCACCGGGAGACAATTCACCCCTCCACTTT
>TRBV2|NA|NA|TRBJ2-3
CASSEPEVTDTQYF
TGTGCCAGCAGTGAACCGGAGGTCACAGATACGCAGTATTTT
>TRBV7-9|once|NA|TRBJ2-3
CASSWARVSVDTQYF
TGTGCCAGCAGCTGGGCCAGAGTTTCGGTAGATACGCAGTATTTT
>TRBV18|NA|TRBD2|TRBJ2-3
CASSLAGYTDTQYF
TGTGCCAGCTCATTAGCGGGGTACACAGATACGCAGTATTTT
>TRBV19|NA|NA|TRBJ1-5
CASSIGQGTTGNQPQHF
TGTGCCAGTAGTATAGGGCAGGGGACGACTGGGAATCAGCCCCAGCATTTT
>TRBV27|NA|TRBD2|TRBJ2-6
CASSPGGAGANVLTF
TGTGCCAGCAGTCCGGGGGGGGCTGGGGCCAACGTCCTGACTTTC
>TRBV19|NA|NA|TRBJ1-4
CASQSNSGSTNEKLFF
TGTGCCAGTCAATCTAATTCAGGGTCAACTAATGAAAAACTGTTTTTT
>TRBV12-3/TRBV12-4|NA|NA|TRBJ1-4
CASSRQDHEKLFF
TGTGCCAGCAGTAGACAGGATCATGAAAAACTGTTTTTT
>TRBV6-2/TRBV6-3|NA|TRBD1|TRBJ2-1
CASSDRAAYNEQFF
TGTGCCAGCAGCGACAGGGCCGCCTACAATGAGCAGTTCTTC
>TRBV18|NA|NA|TRBJ1-2
CASSSMDRYYGYTF
TGTGCCAGCTCATCAATGGACAGATACTATGGCTACACCTTC
>TRBV2|NA|NA|TRBJ2-5
CASTPGLQETQYF
TGTGCCAGCACCCCTGGGCTTCAAGAGACCCAGTACTTC
>TRBV19|once|TRBD1|TRBJ1-1
CASGDRANTEAFF
TGTGCCAGTGGCGACAGGGCAAACACTGAAGCTTTCTTT
>TRBV2|NA|NA|TRBJ1-2
CASSDRNYGYTF
TGTGCCAGCAGCGACAGGAACTATGGCTACACCTTC
>TRBV6-5|NA|NA|TRBJ1-1
CASTSRQMNTEAFF
TGTGCCAGCACTAGCCGGCAGATGAACACTGAAGCTTTCTTT
>TRBV5-1|NA|NA|TRBJ1-5
CASSTDGESMLQHF
TGCGCCAGCAGCACGGACGGGGAGTCTATGCTCCAGCATTTT
>TRBV11-1|NA|TRBD1|TRBJ2-1
CASSLGDDRGSGEQFF
TGTGCCAGCAGCTTAGGTGATGACAGGGGGTCTGGTGAGCAGTTCTTC
>TRBV18|NA|TRBD1|TRBJ1-3
CASSPYRQGPSGNTIYF
TGTGCCAGCTCACCATACCGACAGGGACCTTCGGGAAACACCATATATTTT
>TRBV21-1|NA|NA|TRBJ2-6
CASSAPRDRGSGANVLTF
TGTGCCAGCAGCGCCCCCCGGGACAGGGGATCTGGGGCCAACGTCCTGACTTTC
>TRBV6-6|NA|NA|TRBJ2-4
CASSPPGLAKNIQYF
TGTGCCAGCAGTCCCCCGGGACTAGCCAAAAACATTCAGTACTTC
>TRBV9|NA|TRBD1|TRBJ2-5
CASSGQGRTETQYF
TGTGCCAGCAGCGGACAGGGGCGTACGGAGACCCAGTACTTC
>TRBV3-1/TRBV3-2|few|NA|TRBJ2-1
CASSQERGGPYNEQFF
TGTGCCAGCAGCCAAGAGAGGGGAGGCCCTTACAATGAGCAGTTCTTC
>TRBV19|NA|NA|TRBJ2-4
CASTTPGGNIQYF
TGTGCCAGTACTACCCCCGGGGGAAACATTCAGTACTTC
>TRBV19|NA|NA|TRBJ2-5
CASSGGLETQYF
TGTGCCAGTTCCGGGGGACTCGAGACCCAGTACTTC
>TRBV18|NA|NA|TRBJ1-1
CASSPATDTEAFF
TGTGCCAGCTCACCAGCGACAGACACTGAAGCTTTCTTT
>TRBV19|NA|TRBD1|TRBJ1-5
CASSSGQGRISNQPQHF
TGTGCCAGTAGCAGTGGACAGGGGAGAATAAGCAATCAGCCCCAGCATTTT
>TRBV7-9|NA|TRBD1|TRBJ2-3
CASSTGQGTDTQYF
TGTGCCAGCAGTACGGGACAGGGTACAGATACGCAGTATTTT
>TRBV7-6|NA|NA|TRBJ1-5
CASSLEGDSNQPQHF
TGTGCCAGCAGCTTAGAGGGGGATAGCAATCAGCCCCAGCATTTT
>TRBV27|once|NA|TRBJ2-1
CASSLAGLSYNEQFF
TGTGCCAGCAGTTTAGCGGGGCTTAGCTACAATGAGCAGTTCTTC
>TRBV6-5|NA|NA|TRBJ2-7
CASRTLGGFYF
TGTGCCAGCAGAACTCTTGGCGGGTTTTACTTC
>TRBV4-3|few|TRBD1|TRBJ1-3
CASSQDPTSGQGIASGNTIYF
TGCGCCAGCAGCCAAGATCCCACTTCGGGACAGGGAATTGCCTCTGGAAACACCATATATTTT
>TRBV9|NA|NA|TRBJ1-3
CASSPHTGNTIYF
TGTGCCAGCAGCCCGCACACTGGAAACACCATATATTTT
>TRBV5-1|NA|NA|TRBJ1-2
CASSFQGISDGYTF
TGCGCCAGCAGCTTCCAGGGGATATCGGACGGCTACACCTTC
>TRBV2|NA|TRBD1|TRBJ2-2
CASRRTGLGELFF
TGTGCCAGCAGGCGGACAGGGCTCGGGGAGCTGTTTTTT
>TRBV18|once|TRBD1|TRBJ2-7
CASSPPGQSFYEQYF
TGTGCCAGCTCACCCCCGGGACAGAGCTTTTACGAGCAGTACTTC
>TRBV29-1|NA|NA|TRBJ2-1
CSVDRQFGDEQFF
TGCAGCGTTGATCGACAGTTTGGCGATGAGCAGTTCTTC
>TRBV11-3|NA|TRBD2|TRBJ2-1
CASSRLAGGVGEQFF
TGTGCCAGCAGCCGACTAGCGGGGGGAGTTGGTGAGCAGTTCTTC
>TRBV7-8|NA|TRBD1|TRBJ1-2
CASSRTRQGAGYGYTF
TGTGCCAGCAGCAGAACACGACAGGGGGCGGGCTATGGCTACACCTTC
>TRBV4-2|NA|NA|TRBJ2-4
CASSQDLGGPQAKNIQYF
TGTGCCAGCAGCCAGGACCTCGGGGGGCCCCAAGCCAAAAACATTCAGTACTTC